This T cell receptor (beta chain) was found in a study of CD8 T cells in Susac syndrome. Study context: At blood draw, Susac syndrome patients were therapy-naive, on corticosteroids, or on intravenous immunoglobulin alone.

Trimming removed 2 bases from V and 6 bases from J, with 11 bases in between. The CDR3 is 13 amino acids. Germline V gives CDR1 SEHNR, CDR2 FQNEAQ (reference sequence). High-throughput TCR beta sequencing covered peripheral CD8+ and CD4+ T cells. Study observations and caveats: The study identified around fifteen and five Susac-specific public clones in total CD8+ and CD8+ TEMRA repertoires.

As for this clonotype: Its antigen remains unidentified.

An amount of RNA that ranged from roughly 0.45 to 1 ug was reverse transcribed with random hexamers. One entry per CDR3 protein, called by TCRdb with MiXCR from the immunoSEQ multiplex PCR reads. The sample includes 130,000 or so distinct CDR3 sequences, roughly 94% of them seen just once. The clonotype was recovered from a human donor with Susac syndrome. The chain joins TRBV7-9 to TRBJ2-7; D might be TRBD1 or TRBD2, each matching 5 bases. Material for sequencing was CD8+ T cells from PBMCs. Here the CDR3 DNA reads TGTGCCAGCAGCTTACTTCAGGGAGCCGAGCAGTACTTC. Translating gives CASSLLQGAEQYF.